The present TCR beta chain was sequenced within a study of blood T cells in healthy people across ages. Next came a second PCR, run for about 7 to 12 cycles, which used a sample-barcoded 5' primer along with a J-beta primer mix. TCRdb reprocessed the 5' RACE reads with MiXCR, giving one entry per CDR3 protein. In the table there are about 1.8 million distinct CDR3 sequences, about 49% of which are singletons. The CDR3 has 15 residues. CDR1 is SNHLY, CDR2 FYNNEI, per germline. Sequencing was performed on blood. The receptor comes from a woman in her thirties or forties in good health. This chain joins TRBV2 and TRBJ2-5, with 8 positions matching TRBD2. The J call may be faulty, since TRBJ2-7 better matches the DNA end. The CDR3 nucleotides are TGTGCCAGCAGGGATCCGACGGGAGGGAACTACGAGCAGTACTTC. Protein product: CASRDPTGGNYEQYF.